The 7 T cell receptor beta chains given below trace back to one sample, sequenced in a study of cytomegalovirus exposure and HLA in healthy donors (dated by TCRdb to 2016 to 2017). Library preparation employed the immunoSEQ multiplex PCR assay. For the multiplex PCR, a mixture combining 60 forward primers for TCR Vbeta segments and 13 reverse primers for TCR Jbeta segments was used. TCRdb took over this immuneACCESS table, retaining in-frame rearrangements with V and J assigned. Such tables are incomplete; in checked studies, under half of the missing clones stem from an unresolved V gene, and the remainder is unexplained. The sample includes 180,000 or so clones, with roughly 83% observed a single time. The top ten clonotypes cover about 2.3% of the sample. Sequenced: PBMCs. The receptors come from a woman aged 45-59 years in good health and CMV-seronegative.

This clone came up a few times. The V and J genes are TRBV25-1 and TRBJ1-3; TRBD1 agrees at 7 bases. J gave up 1 base and V 3 bases, and 6 bases lay outside the gene matches. The CDR3 is 16 residues long. Per the germline V gene, CDR1 is MGHDK and CDR2 is SYGVNS. The CDR3, as DNA: TGTGCCAGCAGTGACCACAGGGGAAGTTCTGGAAACACCATATATTTT. Protein product: CASSDHRGSSGNTIYF. The variable domain in full, completed from reference TRBV25-1 and TRBJ1-3, reads EADIYQTPRYLVIGTGKKITLECSQTMGHDKMYWYQQDPGMELHLIHYSYGVNSTEKGDLSSESTVSRIRTEHFPLTLESARPSHTSQYLCASSDHRGSSGNTIYFGEGSWLTVV.

CDR3 nucleotide sequence: TGTGCCAGCAGTCTCAAGAACTCCAGGGGCACTGAAGCTTTCTTT. As protein: CASSLKNSRGTEAFF. The V call is TRBV6-5, the J call TRBJ1-1; the D gene is possibly TRBD1 (6 bases). V was cut by 5 bases and J by 4 bases, with 17 bases left in between. Germline V gene lookup returns CDR1 MNHEY and CDR2 SVGAGI. There are 15 residues in the CDR3.

This clone was seen a single time. The chain carries TRBV10-3 and TRBJ2-5, with D maybe TRBD2 (5 bases). With 8 bases removed from V and 5 bases from J, the gap between germline ends came to 9 bases. The CDR3 covers 11 residues. Per the germline V gene, CDR1 is ENHRY and CDR2 is SYGVKD. In DNA, the CDR3 is TGTGCCATCGGACCGGGGGAGACCCAGTACTTC. This encodes CAIGPGETQYF.

This clone was counted a few times. The chain uses TRBV4-2 and TRBJ2-7; 8 nucleotides align to TRBD2. V was pared by 0 bases and J by 6 bases, with 16 bases of the junction left unmatched. The germline V gene encodes CDR1 LGHNA and CDR2 YNFKEQ. The length of the CDR3 is 18 residues. In DNA, the CDR3 is TGTGCCAGCAGCCAAGATGGGGCCAGCGGGAGAGCCAGGGGCGAGCAGTACTTC. Residues: CASSQDGASGRARGEQYF.

The gene calls are TRBV5-4 and TRBJ2-1; D is uncertain. Trimming took off 4 bases at V and 0 bases at J, with 11 bases between the two ends. The CDR3 is 15 amino acids. Germline-derived CDR1 and CDR2 are SGHNT and YYREEE (reference sequence). This chain's CDR3 is CASSLNPSSYNEQFF. The CDR3 nucleotides read TGTGCCAGCAGCCTTAACCCGAGCTCCTACAATGAGCAGTTCTTC.

The gene calls are TRBV5-4 and TRBJ2-5, with 8 bases aligning to TRBD1. With 4 bases clipped from V and 4 bases from J, the junction kept 9 bases outside the gene matches. Germline V gene sequence: CDR1 SGHNT, CDR2 YYREEE (reference sequence). This CDR3 is 15 amino acids long. CDR3 DNA sequence: TGTGCCAGCAGCCCAGGGGGCGTGGAGGGAGAGACCCAGTACTTC. Its protein product is CASSPGGVEGETQYF.

The gene calls are TRBV5-1 and TRBJ2-6, with D maybe TRBD1 (6 bases). V was clipped by 3 bases and J by 3 bases, with 16 bases between them. This CDR3 spans 17 amino acids. Germline V CDR1 and CDR2: SGHRS, YFSETQ. The CDR3 is CASSSGTPLGGANVLTF. As DNA, the CDR3 is TGCGCCAGCAGCTCCGGGACACCCCTCGGTGGGGCCAACGTCCTGACTTTC.